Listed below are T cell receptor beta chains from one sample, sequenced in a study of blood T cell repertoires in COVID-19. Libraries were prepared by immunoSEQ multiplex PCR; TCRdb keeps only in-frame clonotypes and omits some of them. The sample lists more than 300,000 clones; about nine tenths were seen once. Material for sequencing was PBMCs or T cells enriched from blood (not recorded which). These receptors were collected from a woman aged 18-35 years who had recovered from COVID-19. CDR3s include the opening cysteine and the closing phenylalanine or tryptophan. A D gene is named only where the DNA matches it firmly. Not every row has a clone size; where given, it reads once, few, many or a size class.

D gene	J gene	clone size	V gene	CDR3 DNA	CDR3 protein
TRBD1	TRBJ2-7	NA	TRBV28	TGTGCCAGCAGTTTATCAGGAGACAGGGGCTACGAGCAGTACTTC	CASSLSGDRGYEQYF
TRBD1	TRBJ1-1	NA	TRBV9	TGTGCCAGCAGCGTAGCCGCAGGATGGGACAGCCAGGCTTTCTTT	CASSVAAGWDSQAFF
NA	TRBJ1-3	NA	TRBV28	TGTGCCAGCATTTCATCTGGAAACACCATATATTTT	CASISSGNTIYF
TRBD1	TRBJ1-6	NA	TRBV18	TGTGCCAGCTCACCACAGCGGGACAGGAATTCACCCCTCCACTTT	CASSPQRDRNSPLHF
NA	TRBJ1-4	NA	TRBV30	TGTGCCTGGAGTGTCGACTTCGACCTGGGACTGTTTTTT	CAWSVDFDLGLFF
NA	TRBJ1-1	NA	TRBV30	TGTGCCTGGAGTGTACAAAACCCGGGAGGAGCTTTCTTT	CAWSVQNPGGAFF
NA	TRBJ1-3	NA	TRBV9	TGTGCCAGCAGCGTAGAGAGGGTTTCTGGAAACACCATATATTTT	CASSVERVSGNTIYF
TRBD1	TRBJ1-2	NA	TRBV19	TGTGCCAGTAGCCCGACAGGGGGCAGCTATGGCTACACCTTC	CASSPTGGSYGYTF
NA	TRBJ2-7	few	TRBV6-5	TGTGCCAGCAAAGAACTCGATAGTTCCTACGAGCAGTACTTC	CASKELDSSYEQYF
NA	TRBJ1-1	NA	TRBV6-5	TGTGCCAGCAATTTTCGGGGAGGGACTGAAGCTTTCTTT	CASNFRGGTEAFF
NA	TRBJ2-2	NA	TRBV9	TGTGCCAGCAGCCTAACCACCGAGCTGTTTTTT	CASSLTTELFF
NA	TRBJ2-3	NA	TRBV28	TGTGCCAGCTTCTGGAGGGGCCGCAGGGGGAGCACAGATACGCAGTATTTT	CASFWRGRRGSTDTQYF
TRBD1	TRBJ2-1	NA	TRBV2	TGTGCCAGCAGTGAACAGGGGGCGACGGAGCAGTTCTTC	CASSEQGATEQFF
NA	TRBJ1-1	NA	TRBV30	TGTGCCTGCGGGACGTCCGGGAGGGCTTTCTTT	CACGTSGRAFF
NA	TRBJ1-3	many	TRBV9	TGTGCCAGCAGCCCGAGGACCCCAGGGGAGGGAAACACCATATATTTT	CASSPRTPGEGNTIYF
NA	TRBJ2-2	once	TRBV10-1	TGCGCCAGCAGTGAGTCAGGAAGGTCGGGCACCGGGGAGCTGTTTTTT	CASSESGRSGTGELFF
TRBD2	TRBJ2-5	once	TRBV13	TGTGCCAGCAGCCCGGGACTAGCGGTTGAGACCCAGTACTTC	CASSPGLAVETQYF
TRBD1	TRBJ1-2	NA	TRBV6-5	TGTGCCAGCAGTTATACGACAGGGCCTAATAACTATGGCTACACCTTC	CASSYTTGPNNYGYTF
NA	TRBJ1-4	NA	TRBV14	TGTGCCAGCAGCCGTGGGAGGGTTTATGAAAAACTGTTTTTT	CASSRGRVYEKLFF
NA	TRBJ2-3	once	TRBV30	TGTGCCTGGAGTACAGGTAGCACAGATACGCAGTATTTT	CAWSTGSTDTQYF
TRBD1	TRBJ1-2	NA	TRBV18	TGTGCCAGCTCGTGGGGACAGGAAGGCTATGGCTACACCTTC	CASSWGQEGYGYTF
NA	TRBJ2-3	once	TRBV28	TGTGCCAGCGAGTTACGAGGCACAGATACGCAGTATTTT	CASELRGTDTQYF
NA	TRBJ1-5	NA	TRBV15	TGTGCCACCAGCATCAGGGGCGCCTATCAGCCCCAGCATTTT	CATSIRGAYQPQHF
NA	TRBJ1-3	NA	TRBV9	TGTGCCAGCAGCGTAGCTGCCGGGGGAGGACACCGGAGCTCTGGAAACACCATATATTTT	CASSVAAGGGHRSSGNTIYF
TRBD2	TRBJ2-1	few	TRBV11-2	TGTGCCAGCAGCGATAGCGGGAGAACAGTGTACAATGAGCAGTTCTTC	CASSDSGRTVYNEQFF
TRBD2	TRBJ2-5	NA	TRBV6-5	TGTGCCAGCAGTTCCGGACTAGCGGGAATGGGGGAGACCCAGTACTTC	CASSSGLAGMGETQYF
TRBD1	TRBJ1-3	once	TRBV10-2	TGCGCCAGCACCGAACGACAGGGTGGAAACACCATATATTTT	CASTERQGGNTIYF
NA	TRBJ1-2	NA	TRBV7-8	TGTGCCAGCAGCTCCCCTTGGAGGGGTGAACCCTTTAACTATGGCTACACCTTC	CASSSPWRGEPFNYGYTF
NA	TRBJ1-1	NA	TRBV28	TGTGCCAGCAGTTTCCCCGAATCGGCGGGTAATGAAGCTTTCTTT	CASSFPESAGNEAFF
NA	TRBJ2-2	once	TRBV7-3	TGTGCCAGCAGCTTTACAGGGTCCGGGGAGCTGTTTTTT	CASSFTGSGELFF
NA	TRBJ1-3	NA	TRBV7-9	TGTGCCAGCAGCTTAGTAGAAGCCTCCGGAAACACCATATATTTT	CASSLVEASGNTIYF
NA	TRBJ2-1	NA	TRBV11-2	TGTGCCAGCCTCACAAGCAGGCAGAGCTCCTACAATGAGCAGTTCTTC	CASLTSRQSSYNEQFF
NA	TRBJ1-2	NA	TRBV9	TGTGCCAGCAGCACTCCTCGGGGTAACTATGGCTACACCTTC	CASSTPRGNYGYTF
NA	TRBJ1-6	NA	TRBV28	TGTGCCAGCATCTCTGCCGCTGGGGCAATCTATAATTCACCCCTCCACTTT	CASISAAGAIYNSPLHF
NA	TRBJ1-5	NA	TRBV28	TGTGCCAGCAGCCGAACAAATCAGCCCCAGCATTTT	CASSRTNQPQHF
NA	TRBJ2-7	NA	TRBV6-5	TGTGCCAGCAGTTACTCGACGGCCAGGACCTACGAGCAGTACTTC	CASSYSTARTYEQYF
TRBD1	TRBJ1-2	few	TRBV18	TGTGCCAGCTCACCATCGCAGGACAGGGGGCAAATCTATGGCTACACCTTC	CASSPSQDRGQIYGYTF
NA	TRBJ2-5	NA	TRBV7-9	TGTGCCAGCGAGAGGGGGAACCAAGAGACCCAGTACTTC	CASERGNQETQYF
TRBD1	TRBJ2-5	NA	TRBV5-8	TGTGCCAGCAGCGGACCGGGGACAGGGGGGAGAGAGACCCAGTACTTC	CASSGPGTGGRETQYF
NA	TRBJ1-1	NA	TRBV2	TGTGCCAGCAGTGCGGGATACGAAGCTTTCTTT	CASSAGYEAFF
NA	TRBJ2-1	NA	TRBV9	TGTGCCAGCAGCGTAAGTCTTCTGGGGCCATCTGGCTACAATGAGCAGTTCTTC	CASSVSLLGPSGYNEQFF
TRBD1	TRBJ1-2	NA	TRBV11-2	TGTGCCAGCAGCCGGACAGGGGACACTCAAGTCTACACCTTC	CASSRTGDTQVYTF
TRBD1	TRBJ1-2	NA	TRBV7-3	TGTGCCAGCAGCGCGATATCAGGGGGGACCTATGGCTACACCTTC	CASSAISGGTYGYTF
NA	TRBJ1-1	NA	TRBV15	TGTGCCACAGGGGCGATGGGCACTGAAGCTTTCTTT	CATGAMGTEAFF
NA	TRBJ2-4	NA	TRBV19	TGTGCCAGTAGTATACCAGCCCAGCGGGCCATTCAGTACTTC	CASSIPAQRAIQYF
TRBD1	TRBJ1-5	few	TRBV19	TGTGCCAGTGGACAGGGGAGGCATCAGCCCCAGCATTTT	CASGQGRHQPQHF
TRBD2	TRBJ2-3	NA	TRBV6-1	TGTGCCAGCAGTGACGTAGCGGGGAACACAGATACGCAGTATTTT	CASSDVAGNTDTQYF
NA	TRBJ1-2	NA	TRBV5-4	TGTGCCAGCAGTTCGACAGGACCCTATGGCTACACCTTC	CASSSTGPYGYTF
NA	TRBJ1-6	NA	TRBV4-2	TGTGCCAGCAGCCGACAAGTGTATAGCAGAACCCAAAGAAAAGGGGAGGATTCACCCCTCCACTTT	CASSRQVYSRTQRKGEDSPLHF
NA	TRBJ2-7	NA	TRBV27	TGTGCCAGCAGTCCCACACAAGCGAATCCCTACGAGCAGTACTTC	CASSPTQANPYEQYF
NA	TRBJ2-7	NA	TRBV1	TGCACCATCGGACAGGGATACGAGCAGTACTTC	CTIGQGYEQYF
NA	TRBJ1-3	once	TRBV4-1	TGCGCCAGCAGCCAAGATGGGGGGAGAGGAAACACCATATATTTT	CASSQDGGRGNTIYF